The 12 T cell receptor beta chains listed next were all sequenced from one sample in a study of blood T cell repertoires in COVID-19. Sequenced by immunoSEQ multiplex PCR; TCRdb stores in-frame clones only, minus some. The profile shows some 76,000 clones, around 80% of them singletons. Sequenced: peripheral blood. The receptors here all came from a man aged 45-65 years with COVID-19, enrolled during active disease.

This clone appeared a few times. The chain combines TRBV10-3 with TRBJ1-2; D is unresolved. The CDR3 is made up of 12 amino acids. V was cut by 0 bases and J by 9 bases, with 8 bases left in between. The V gene's germline CDR1 is ENHRY and CDR2 SYGVKD. This CDR3 reads CAISESGGSYTF. CDR3 nucleotide sequence: TGTGCCATCAGTGAGTCCGGAGGGAGCTACACCTTC.

V and J are TRBV9 and TRBJ1-2; TRBD1 aligns across 9 bases. The germline V gene has CDR1 SGDLS and CDR2 YYNGEE. CDR3 length equals 17 residues. The trim removed 3 bases at V and 4 bases at J, leaving 13 bases unmatched. The CDR3 nucleotides read TGTGCCAGCAGCGAGGGAGGACAGGGGACGAAAGTCTATGGCTACACCTTC. This encodes CASSEGGQGTKVYGYTF.

V is TRBV29-1 and J is TRBJ2-3; TRBD2 aligns across 11 bases. In germline, CDR1 is SQVTM, CDR2 ANQGSEA. After removal of 6 bases from V and 5 bases from J, the junction contained 1 base not matched to a gene. This CDR3 is built from 12 residues. The CDR3: CSVLAGVDTQYF. The CDR3 DNA reads TGCAGCGTACTAGCGGGAGTAGATACGCAGTATTTT.

V is TRBV11-3 and J is TRBJ2-1; possible D gene TRBD1, 6 bases. CDR3 length: 15 residues. CDR1 and CDR2 from the germline V gene are SGHNT and YENEEA. The ends were cut back, 2 bases at V and 6 bases at J, with 14 bases in the middle. This CDR3 is CASSLTSGVGNEQFF. The CDR3 bases are TGTGCCAGCAGCTTAACGTCAGGGGTAGGCAATGAGCAGTTCTTC. The complete variable domain, with remaining parts taken from reference TRBV11-3 and TRBJ2-1, reads EAGVVQSPRYKIIEKKQPVAFWCNPISGHNTLYWYLQNLGQGPELLIRYENEEAVDDSQLPKDRFSAERLKGVDSTLKIQPAELGDSAVYLCASSLTSGVGNEQFFGPGTRLTVL.

The chain carries TRBV5-4 and TRBJ2-7; 10 positions agree with TRBD2. CDR1 is SGHNT and CDR2 is YYREEE in the germline V gene (reference sequence). The CDR3 has 14 residues. V gave up 4 bases and J gave up 4 bases; unmatched junction bases: 5. The CDR3 coding sequence is TGTGCCAGCAGCGTAGGACTAGCGGCTTACGAGCAGTACTTC. Its protein is CASSVGLAAYEQYF.

The chain joins TRBV6-2 or TRBV6-3 to TRBJ1-2, with D uncertain. The germline V gene encodes CDR1 MNHEY and CDR2 SVGEGT. V lost 0 bases and J lost 0, with 8 bases in between. The CDR3 is made up of 15 amino acids. In DNA form, the CDR3 reads TGTGCCAGCAGTTACTCGAGAGGAACTAACTATGGCTACACCTTC. Residues: CASSYSRGTNYGYTF.

This clone was recorded once. The chain links TRBV7-3 to TRBJ2-2; no clear D. Germline V gene sequence: CDR1 SGHTA, CDR2 FQGTGA. There are 15 residues in the CDR3. V lost 7 bases and J lost 8, with 20 bases in between. The DNA of the CDR3 is TGTGCCAGCACCCCAGGCCTCTCTTTTATGGGGGAGCTGTTTTTT. It is translated as CASTPGLSFMGELFF.

The chain joins TRBV7-8 to TRBJ1-2; D may be TRBD1 (6 bases). With 5 bases removed from V and 5 bases from J, the gap between germline ends came to 24 bases. This CDR3 spans 17 amino acids. The germline gives CDR1 SGHVS, CDR2 FQNEAQ. CDR3 in amino acids: CASSPPLRGRGEYGYTF. DNA for the CDR3: TGTGCCAGCAGCCCACCCCTGAGGGGCAGGGGCGAATATGGCTACACCTTC. Full variable domain (missing parts from reference TRBV7-8 and TRBJ1-2): GAGVSQSPRYKVAKRGQDVALRCDPISGHVSLFWYQQALGQGPEFLTYFQNEAQLDKSGLPSDRFFAERPEGSVSTLKIQRTQQEDSAVYLCASSPPLRGRGEYGYTFGSGTRLTVV.

This clone has a count of ten or more. This sequence joins TRBV9 and TRBJ2-7; possible D gene TRBD2, 5 bases. This CDR3 comprises 13 residues. Between the trimmed V and J ends, which lost 3 bases and 4 bases, there was a span of 11 bases. In germline, CDR1 is SGDLS, CDR2 YYNGEE. This CDR3 is CASSAPEGYEQYF. CDR3 in DNA: TGTGCCAGCAGCGCTCCCGAGGGATACGAGCAGTACTTC. Full variable domain (missing parts from reference TRBV9 and TRBJ2-7): DSGVTQTPKHLITATGQRVTLRCSPRSGDLSVYWYQQSLDQGLQFLIQYYNGEERAKGNILERFSAQQFPDLHSELNLSSLELGDSALYFCASSAPEGYEQYFGPGTRLTVT.

This clone was counted once. The V call is TRBV7-8, the J call TRBJ2-3, with D perhaps TRBD1 (5 bases). The germline V and J ends were trimmed by 1 base and 4 bases, with 9 bases remaining between them. CDR1 and CDR2 from the germline V gene are SGHVS and FQNEAQ. This CDR3 spans 14 amino acids. CDR3 sequence (DNA): TGTGCCAGCAGCTTAGGGGGCAGTGCAGATACGCAGTATTTT. Translation gives CASSLGGSADTQYF. Complete variable domain (other parts from reference TRBV7-8 and TRBJ2-3): GAGVSQSPRYKVAKRGQDVALRCDPISGHVSLFWYQQALGQGPEFLTYFQNEAQLDKSGLPSDRFFAERPEGSVSTLKIQRTQQEDSAVYLCASSLGGSADTQYFGPGTRLTVL.

The chain uses TRBV19 and TRBJ1-6; 7 nucleotides align to TRBD1. Trimming cost V 3 bases and J 7 bases; bases outside gene matches: 12. Germline V gene sequence: CDR1 LNHDA, CDR2 SQIVND (reference sequence). The CDR3 sequence is 17 residues long. CDR3 amino acids: CASSINNRGVGNSPLHF. CDR3 sequence (DNA): TGTGCCAGTAGTATCAACAACAGGGGCGTCGGCAATTCACCCCTCCACTTT.

The chain uses TRBV29-1 and TRBJ2-7, with D maybe TRBD1 (5 bases). V gave up 4 bases and J gave up 2 bases, with 15 bases separating them. Germline CDR1 is SQVTM and CDR2 is ANQGSEA. This CDR3 is 14 amino acids long. The CDR3 DNA reads as TGCAGCGTTGCACCATCGACAGTGACCTACGAGCAGTACTTC. This translates into CSVAPSTVTYEQYF.